Shown below are 5 T cell receptor beta chains from a single sample sequenced in a study of immune heterogeneity within non-small cell lung tumors. Multiplex PCR relied on 32 V and 13 J primers to amplify TCR beta CDR3. TCRdb passed the multiplex PCR reads through MiXCR, listing each CDR3 protein once. The sample lists 10,000 to 12,000 distinct CDR3 sequences, roughly 30% occurring once. Bulk tumor genomic DNA was the template, and each sample received around 0.55 ug. During surgery, each primary tumor gave multiple biopsies spaced as far apart as possible. Patients underwent curative surgery for non-small cell lung cancer (untreated and newly diagnosed). The sample comprised lung tumor tissue. The source of these receptors is a woman aged 55-69 years with non-small cell lung cancer.

This clonotype is deemed medium-sized (0.01 to 0.1%). The chain couples TRBV27 to TRBJ2-7, with D possibly being TRBD1 (6 bases). Germline V gene sequence: CDR1 MNHEY, CDR2 SMNVEV (reference sequence). This CDR3 contains 13 residues. V lost 6 bases and J lost 3, with 12 bases in between. The CDR3 bases are TGTGCCAGCAGGGGAACAGGGTTCTACGAGCAGTACTTC. Translating it yields CASRGTGFYEQYF.

This clonotype has just a few counts. The V gene is TRBV30, the J gene TRBJ1-3; no firm D call. Trimming cost V 2 bases and J 4 bases, with 6 bases left between them. Germline loops: CDR1 GTSNPN, CDR2 SVGIG (reference sequence). The CDR3 sequence is 12 residues long. CDR3 residues: CAWSLRGNTIYF. CDR3 DNA: TGTGCCTGGAGTTTAAGAGGAAACACCATATATTTT.

This clonotype is classed as medium-sized. The J gene is TRBJ2-7, the V gene TRBV7-9; D not certain. The germline V and J ends were trimmed by 1 base and 3 bases, with 10 bases remaining between them. CDR3 length: 14 amino acids. Germline loops: CDR1 SEHNR, CDR2 FQNEAQ (reference sequence). CDR3 coding DNA: TGTGCCAGCAGCTTAGAAGGCGGATTCTACGAGCAGTACTTC. Amino acids: CASSLEGGFYEQYF.

This clonotype is classed as medium-sized. The chain links TRBV11-2 to TRBJ2-7; D not certain. V lost 2 bases, J lost 3 bases, and 11 bases lay in between. This CDR3 has 14 amino acids. Germline assignment: CDR1 SGHAT and CDR2 FQNNGV. Written as DNA, the CDR3 is TGTGCCAGCAGCTTATGGCGCGAACACTACGAGCAGTACTTC. This encodes CASSLWREHYEQYF.

This clonotype was detected a few times. V and J are TRBV7-2 and TRBJ2-5, with D uncertain. Germline V gene lookup returns CDR1 SGHTA and CDR2 FQGNSA. Between the trimmed V and J ends, which lost 3 bases and 1 base, there was a span of 12 bases. This CDR3 has 15 amino acids. The CDR3 region has the DNA TGTGCCAGCAGCTTTGGGTTGGTGTTCCAAGAGACCCAGTACTTC. Its protein is CASSFGLVFQETQYF.